The 32 T cell receptor beta chains presented below share a single source sample, sequenced in a study of cytomegalovirus exposure and HLA in healthy donors. Primers included in the PCR were 60 Vbeta and 13 Jbeta primers. Using immunoSEQ multiplex PCR, the repertoire was profiled, and TCRdb retains in-frame clones only, with some absent. The data show fewer than 150,000 clones, with over 80% seen just once and about 1.3% held by the top ten. Sequenced sample: PBMCs. Receptors were obtained from a female donor in good health and CMV-seronegative.

The chain joins TRBV5-6 to TRBJ2-3, with TRBD1 matching 9 bases. The CDR3 length is 14 residues. The germline V gene encodes CDR1 SGHDT and CDR2 YYEEEE. J lost 5 bases, V lost 3 bases, and 4 bases had no gene match. CDR3 sequence (DNA): TGTGCCAGCAGCTGGGACAGGGTAGGAGATACGCAGTATTTT. Amino acids: CASSWDRVGDTQYF.

The CDR3 DNA reads TGTGCCAGCTCACCTCTGGACCTAGCCGGCTCTGGAAACACCATATATTTT. Protein sequence: CASSPLDLAGSGNTIYF. This chain joins TRBV18 and TRBJ1-3; D unclear. The CDR3 length is 17 residues. Trimming took 3 bases from V and 0 from J, leaving 15 bases between them. From germline, CDR1 is KGHSH and CDR2 LQKENI.

This clone was observed once. The chain recombines TRBV30 with TRBJ2-3, with D maybe TRBD2 (6 bases). The CDR3 runs to 14 residues. V lost 2 bases and J lost 2, with 11 bases in between. CDR1 and CDR2 (germline): GTSNPN, SVGIG (reference sequence). The CDR3 region is CAWSRGSLTDTQYF. The CDR3 DNA reads as TGTGCCTGGAGTCGGGGGTCACTCACAGATACGCAGTATTTT.

The gene calls are TRBV9 and TRBJ1-2; no clear D. CDR1 SGDLS and CDR2 YYNGEE come from the germline V gene. The V end was cut by 0 bases, the J end by 3 bases, with 9 bases between. CDR3 length equals 14 residues. CDR3 nucleotide sequence: TGTGCCAGCAGCGTAGGAAGAGGCGACTATGGCTACACCTTC. Its translation: CASSVGRGDYGYTF.

The chain couples TRBV5-4 to TRBJ2-2; D is possibly TRBD2 (6 bases). Germline values: CDR1 SGHNT, CDR2 YYREEE (reference sequence). The length of the CDR3 is 16 residues. V was cut by 0 bases and J by 1 base, with 10 bases left in between. The CDR3 DNA follows: TGTGCCAGCAGCTTGGCCTTTAGCGGGAACACCGGGGAGCTGTTTTTT. It yields the protein CASSLAFSGNTGELFF.

Only one count was recorded for this clone. The CDR3 is CASTQEASYEQYF. DNA for the CDR3: TGTGCCAGCACCCAAGAAGCGTCCTACGAGCAGTACTTC. The chain links TRBV28 to TRBJ2-7; D uncertain. The CDR3 length is 13 residues. The V end was cut by 7 bases, the J end by 1 base, with 11 bases between. Germline assignment: CDR1 MDHEN and CDR2 SYDVKM.

The rearrangement joins TRBV7-9 to TRBJ1-1, with D possibly TRBD1 on 6 matching bases. The CDR3 spans 13 residues. Trimming pared 4 bases from V and 4 bases from J, leaving 10 bases between. Germline CDR1 reads SEHNR; CDR2 reads FQNEAQ (reference sequence). The CDR3, as DNA: TGTGCCAGCAGCTGGGGGCCCCTCACTGAAGCTTTCTTT. Its translation: CASSWGPLTEAFF.

This clone turned up a few times. The J gene is TRBJ1-1, the V gene TRBV27; tentatively, D is TRBD1 (5 bases). V lost 7 bases to trimming and J lost 1 base, with 7 bases between them. Germline V gene sequence: CDR1 MNHEY, CDR2 SMNVEV (reference sequence). The CDR3 sequence is 12 residues long. In DNA form, the CDR3 reads TGTGCCAGCACCGACAGGAACACTGAAGCTTTCTTT. Translated, it gives CASTDRNTEAFF.

The chain uses TRBV29-1 and TRBJ2-5, with D possibly matching TRBD1 (6 bases). Trimming took off 5 bases at V and 4 bases at J, with 11 bases between the two ends. Germline-derived CDR1 and CDR2 are SQVTM and ANQGSEA. The CDR3 loop spans 12 amino acids. The CDR3: CSVLQGPETQYF. The CDR3 DNA follows: TGCAGCGTTCTACAGGGCCCAGAGACCCAGTACTTC.

This chain links TRBV6-5 with TRBJ1-2, with D maybe TRBD1 (5 bases). Germline V CDR1 and CDR2: MNHEY, SVGAGI. V was pared by 3 bases and J by 4 bases, with 15 bases between. The CDR3 has 15 amino acids. The CDR3, as DNA: TGTGCCAGCAGTTATCGTCCGAGGGGAGGCTATGGCTACACCTTC. Amino acids: CASSYRPRGGYGYTF.

As DNA, the CDR3 is TGTGCCTGGAGGGGGGGAGTCACAGCACAAGATACGCAGTATTTT. It encodes CAWRGGVTAQDTQYF. This chain joins TRBV30 and TRBJ2-3, with D possibly TRBD2 on 6 matching bases. This CDR3 comprises 15 residues. V was shortened by 3 bases and J by 5 bases, with 18 bases between the two germline ends. Per the germline V gene, CDR1 is GTSNPN and CDR2 is SVGIG (reference sequence).

A single count supports this clone. The J gene is TRBJ2-3, the V gene TRBV19; D might be TRBD2 (5 bases). V lost 5 bases, J lost 4 bases, and 19 bases lay in between. Germline assignment: CDR1 LNHDA and CDR2 SQIVND (reference sequence). This CDR3 region has 16 residues. CDR3 region: CASSSTRGTRADTQYF. DNA for the CDR3: TGTGCCAGTAGTTCCACCCGGGGTACACGGGCAGATACGCAGTATTTT.

This sequence joins TRBV30 and TRBJ2-2; a weak D match, TRBD1 (6 bases). V was pared by 4 bases and J by 1 base, with 13 bases between. Germline CDR1 GTSNPN, CDR2 SVGIG (reference sequence). CDR3 length: 15 amino acids. The CDR3 region has the DNA TGTGCCTGGAACAGGGCTCTCCTGAACACCGGGGAGCTGTTTTTT. This codes for CAWNRALLNTGELFF.

This clone was seen more than once but under ten times. The chain couples TRBV29-1 to TRBJ1-2; 8 bases are shared with TRBD1. This CDR3 region has 12 residues. V trimming: 8 bases; J trimming: 4 bases; junction bases outside the gene matches: 6. Germline loops: CDR1 SQVTM, CDR2 ANQGSEA. This CDR3 is CSFRGRVYGYTF. The CDR3 DNA sequence: TGCAGCTTCAGGGGGCGCGTCTATGGCTACACCTTC.

This clone was counted a few times. This sequence joins TRBV7-8 and TRBJ2-1, with D possibly matching TRBD2 (6 bases). CDR1 and CDR2 (germline): SGHVS, FQNEAQ. The CDR3 consists of 16 residues. V was clipped by 2 bases and J by 5 bases, with 16 bases between them. CDR3 amino acids: CASSLLPGLTNNEQFF. CDR3 nucleotide sequence: TGTGCCAGCAGCTTACTTCCGGGACTGACTAACAATGAGCAGTTCTTC. Full variable domain (missing parts from reference TRBV7-8 and TRBJ2-1): GAGVSQSPRYKVAKRGQDVALRCDPISGHVSLFWYQQALGQGPEFLTYFQNEAQLDKSGLPSDRFFAERPEGSVSTLKIQRTQQEDSAVYLCASSLLPGLTNNEQFFGPGTRLTVL.

This chain joins TRBV9 and TRBJ1-2, with D possibly matching TRBD1 (5 bases). Trimming shortened V by 4 bases and J by 2 bases, and 18 bases separated the two germline ends. This CDR3 region has 16 residues. Germline V gene sequence: CDR1 SGDLS, CDR2 YYNGEE. CDR3 DNA: TGTGCCAGCAGCCCTTACCTGTCCGGGGGGAACTATGGCTACACCTTC. It is translated as CASSPYLSGGNYGYTF.

The rearrangement joins TRBV7-8 to TRBJ2-7; 9 nucleotides match TRBD1. This CDR3 region has 15 residues. V was clipped by 1 base and J by 0 bases; unmatched bases: 1. The V gene's germline CDR1 is SGHVS and CDR2 FQNEAQ. DNA of the CDR3: TGTGCCAGCAGCTTAGGACAGGGGGGCTCCTACGAGCAGTACTTC. This encodes CASSLGQGGSYEQYF.

This chain joins TRBV6-5 and TRBJ2-7; 9 nucleotides line up with TRBD2. The CDR3 covers 13 residues. Germline lookup yields CDR1 MNHEY and CDR2 SVGAGI. Trimming removed 7 bases from V and 2 bases from J; junction bases left unmatched: 3. The CDR3: CASMAGGAYEQYF. The CDR3 DNA sequence: TGTGCCAGCATGGCGGGAGGGGCCTACGAGCAGTACTTC.

This chain links TRBV5-8 with TRBJ1-5; the D gene is possibly TRBD1 (5 bases). V dropped 4 bases and J dropped 0 bases, with 11 bases sitting between them. CDR1 is SGHTS, CDR2 YDEGEE, per germline. This CDR3 spans 15 amino acids. The CDR3 DNA reads as TGTGCCAGCAGCGCAGGGTTTTATAGCAATCAGCCCCAGCATTTT. As protein: CASSAGFYSNQPQHF.

The count of this clone is one. CDR3 DNA: TGTGCCAGTAGTATTCTAAAACAGGGAAACTCCTACGAGCAGTACTTC. It encodes CASSILKQGNSYEQYF. This chain joins TRBV19 and TRBJ2-7; tentative D call: TRBD1 (6 bases). Trimming removed 3 bases from V and 0 bases from J, with 15 bases in between. CDR1 is LNHDA and CDR2 is SQIVND in the germline V gene (reference sequence). The CDR3 loop spans 16 amino acids.

This sequence joins TRBV5-8 and TRBJ2-5, with 7 bases aligning to TRBD1. The assigned J gene may be wrong: the sequence end matches TRBJ2-7 better. CDR3 length: 13 residues. Germline V gene lookup returns CDR1 SGHTS and CDR2 YDEGEE. CDR3 sequence (DNA): TGTGCCAGCAGACAGGGGAATTCCTACGAGCAGTACTTC. Its protein product is CASRQGNSYEQYF.

The V gene is TRBV2, the J gene TRBJ1-2; 9 nucleotides match TRBD1. Germline V gives CDR1 SNHLY, CDR2 FYNNEI. This CDR3 has 15 amino acids. V lost 5 bases and J lost 8; bases outside the gene matches: 12. CDR3 amino acids: CASSSRDRARGGYTF. CDR3 sequence (DNA): TGTGCCAGCAGTAGCCGGGACAGGGCTAGGGGGGGCTACACCTTC.

The chain links TRBV7-9 to TRBJ2-6; D not certain. Looked up from germline, CDR1 is SEHNR and CDR2 is FQNEAQ (reference sequence). Trimming removed 4 bases at V and 3 bases at J, with 7 bases between. The CDR3 contains 14 residues. CDR3 loop: CASSSLYGANVLTF. Here the CDR3 DNA reads TGTGCCAGCAGCTCCCTCTATGGGGCCAACGTCCTGACTTTC.

On this clone: A read error may account for a junction end that differs from germline. This chain links TRBV27 with TRBJ2-2; 10 nucleotides match TRBD2. The CDR3 loop spans 17 amino acids. Germline CDR1 MNHEY, CDR2 SMNVEV (reference sequence). CDR3 residues: CASSPGTGLANSGELFF. The CDR3 DNA is TGTGCCAGCAGCCCCGGTACGGGACTAGCGAACTCCGGGGAGCTGTTTTTT.

The chain links TRBV7-8 to TRBJ2-5, with a weak D call TRBD2 (6 bases). Trimming took 5 bases from V and 2 from J, leaving 12 bases between them. The germline CDR1 and CDR2 sequences are SGHVS and FQNEAQ. This CDR3 region has 14 residues. CDR3 coding DNA: TGTGCCAGCAGCCCCTCGGGAGTTCAAGAGACCCAGTACTTC. It codes for CASSPSGVQETQYF.

CDR3 loop: CASSFLKQGGAGQETQYF. The CDR3 region has the DNA TGTGCCAGCAGCTTCTTAAAACAGGGCGGTGCGGGCCAAGAGACCCAGTACTTC. The rearrangement joins TRBV5-6 to TRBJ2-5, with D possibly TRBD1 on 6 matching bases. The CDR3 runs to 18 residues. V lost 2 bases and J lost 1, with 21 bases in between. CDR1 is SGHDT and CDR2 is YYEEEE in the germline V gene.

The CDR3 coding sequence is TGTGCCAGCAGCCCAGGACTAGAGGGCCCCAATGAGCAGTTCTTC. It is translated as CASSPGLEGPNEQFF. The chain is built from TRBV28 and TRBJ2-1; 7 bases match TRBD2. The ends lost 6 bases at V and 6 bases at J; junction bases unmatched: 11. The germline V gene encodes CDR1 MDHEN and CDR2 SYDVKM. The CDR3 contains 15 residues.

The chain uses TRBV2 and TRBJ1-5; no clear D gene. The germline gives CDR1 SNHLY, CDR2 FYNNEI. V dropped 3 bases and J dropped 0 bases, with 9 bases sitting between them. There are 15 residues in the CDR3. CDR3 residues: CASSEARNSNQPQHF. The CDR3 nucleotides are TGTGCCAGCAGTGAGGCCAGGAATAGCAATCAGCCCCAGCATTTT.

Note on this clone: Other DNA sequences in this sample translate to the same CDR3. The rearrangement links TRBV6-5 to TRBJ2-7, with a weak D call TRBD2 (5 bases). The CDR3 contains 13 residues. V shed 4 bases and J shed 2 bases, with 9 bases lying between them. CDR1 is MNHEY and CDR2 is SVGAGI in the germline V gene. The CDR3 nucleotides read TGTGCCAGCAGTTTCGGACTCGCCTACGAGCAGTACTTC. Translated, it gives CASSFGLAYEQYF.

V usage is TRBV21-1 and J usage is TRBJ2-7; the table's D call of TRBD2 was not tested on the DNA. TRBV21-1 is reported as a pseudogene. The CDR3 spans 15 residues. CDR3 bases: TGTGCCAGCAGCAATGGAGCGGGGGCACACTACGAGCAGTACTTC. As protein: CASSNGAGAHYEQYF.

The gene calls are TRBV7-6 and TRBJ2-6, with 9 nucleotides matching TRBD1. The J segment lost 0 bases and the V segment lost 2 bases, leaving 11 bases of the junction unmatched. Germline CDR1 and CDR2: SGHVS and FNYEAQ. This CDR3 is built from 20 residues. The CDR3 sequence: CASSLPTGTGQFSGANVLTF. CDR3 nucleotide sequence: TGTGCCAGCAGCTTACCAACCGGGACAGGGCAATTCTCTGGGGCCAACGTCCTGACTTTC.

The V gene is TRBV5-1, the J gene TRBJ1-5; 7 nucleotides match TRBD1. The V segment lost 0 bases and the J segment 4 bases; nucleotides outside the gene matches: 4. The germline gives CDR1 SGHRS, CDR2 YFSETQ. The CDR3 extends over 15 amino acids. CDR3 in DNA: TGCGCCAGCAGCTTGGATTACAGGGGTAATCAGCCCCAGCATTTT. Protein product: CASSLDYRGNQPQHF.